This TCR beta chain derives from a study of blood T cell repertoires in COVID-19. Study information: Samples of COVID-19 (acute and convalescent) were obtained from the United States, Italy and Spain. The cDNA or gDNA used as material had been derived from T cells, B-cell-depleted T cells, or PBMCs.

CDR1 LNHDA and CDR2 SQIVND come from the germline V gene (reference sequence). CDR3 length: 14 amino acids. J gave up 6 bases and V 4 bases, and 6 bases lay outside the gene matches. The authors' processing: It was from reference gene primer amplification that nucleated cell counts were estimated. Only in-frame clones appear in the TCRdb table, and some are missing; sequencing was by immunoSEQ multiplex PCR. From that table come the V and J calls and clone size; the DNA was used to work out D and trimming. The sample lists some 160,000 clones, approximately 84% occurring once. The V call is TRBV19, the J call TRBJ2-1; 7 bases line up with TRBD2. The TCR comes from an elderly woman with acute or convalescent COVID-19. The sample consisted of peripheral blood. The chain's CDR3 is CASSTAGVTNEQFF. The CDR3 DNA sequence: TGTGCCAGTAGTACGGCGGGAGTAACCAATGAGCAGTTCTTC.